The 28 T cell receptor beta chains given below trace back to one sample, sequenced in a study of blood T cell repertoires in COVID-19. Profiling relied on immunoSEQ multiplex PCR, and the TCRdb table lists in-frame clones only, not all of them. The repertoire holds more than 40,000 clones, with roughly 85% as singletons. The sequencing sample was made of peripheral blood. Receptors were obtained from a woman older than 75 with acute or convalescent COVID-19.

The chain is built from TRBV6-5 and TRBJ2-1; the match to TRBD2 covers 14 bases. Per the germline V gene, CDR1 is MNHEY and CDR2 is SVGAGI. CDR3 length: 15 amino acids. V lost 6 bases and J lost 4; bases outside the gene matches: 2. The CDR3: CASSWTSGGYNEQFF. The DNA of the CDR3 is TGTGCCAGCAGCTGGACTAGCGGGGGGTACAATGAGCAGTTCTTC.

This clone has only a few counts. The chain carries TRBV7-2 and TRBJ1-3, with 8 bases lining up with TRBD1. This CDR3 contains 14 residues. Losses at the gene ends were 5 bases for V and 2 bases for J; bases not matched to a gene: 2. Per the germline V gene, CDR1 is SGHTA and CDR2 is FQGNSA. The CDR3 reads CASSARGPGNTIYF. Here the CDR3 DNA reads TGTGCCAGCAGCGCCAGGGGGCCTGGAAACACCATATATTTT.

CDR3 amino acids: CASSPTGPGELFF. CDR3 nucleotide sequence: TGTGCCAGCAGTCCGACAGGCCCCGGGGAGCTGTTTTTT. The rearrangement joins TRBV7-2 to TRBJ2-2; D is perhaps TRBD1 (6 bases). This CDR3 is 13 amino acids long. V gave up 6 bases and J gave up 6 bases, with 11 bases separating them. CDR1 is SGHTA, CDR2 FQGNSA, per germline.

The genes are TRBV19 and TRBJ1-1; D is undetermined. CDR3 size: 16 residues. Germline loops: CDR1 LNHDA, CDR2 SQIVND (reference sequence). Trimming pared 4 bases from V and 1 base from J, leaving 16 bases between. CDR3 in amino acids: CASSTLPGEGNTEAFF. CDR3 sequence (DNA): TGTGCCAGTAGTACTCTCCCCGGGGAGGGGAACACTGAAGCTTTCTTT.

The V and J genes are TRBV5-1 and TRBJ1-1; 9 bases agree with TRBD1. Trimming at V came to 4 bases and at J to 8 bases, leaving 6 bases not matched to a gene. There are 13 residues in the CDR3. CDR1 SGHRS and CDR2 YFSETQ come from the germline V gene. CDR3 region: CASSPGQGQEAFF. DNA for the CDR3: TGCGCCAGCAGCCCAGGACAGGGGCAGGAAGCTTTCTTT.

The V gene is TRBV27, the J gene TRBJ2-3; 10 bases align to TRBD2. J was trimmed by 1 base and V by 7 bases; bases with no gene match: 5. This CDR3 spans 15 amino acids. In germline, CDR1 is MNHEY, CDR2 SMNVEV (reference sequence). CDR3: CASTHLAGGTDTQYF. The CDR3, as DNA: TGTGCCAGCACCCACCTAGCGGGGGGCACAGATACGCAGTATTTT.

The chain links TRBV2 to TRBJ1-5; possible D gene TRBD1, 5 bases. The CDR3 has 13 amino acids. The ends were cut back, 5 bases at V and 4 bases at J, with 9 bases in the middle. CDR1 is SNHLY and CDR2 is FYNNEI in the germline V gene. The CDR3 DNA reads as TGTGCCAGCAGTTACGACAGTAATCAGCCCCAGCATTTT. Protein sequence: CASSYDSNQPQHF.

The V call is TRBV5-1, the J call TRBJ2-5, with 10 nucleotides matching TRBD2. V was clipped by 2 bases and J by 2 bases; unmatched bases: 6. This CDR3 is built from 16 residues. CDR1 and CDR2 from the germline V gene are SGHRS and YFSETQ. CDR3 nucleotides: TGCGCCAGCAGCTTCGCTAGCGGGGGCCGACAAGAGACCCAGTACTTC. Translated: CASSFASGGRQETQYF.

This chain joins TRBV5-1 and TRBJ1-1, with D uncertain. Per germline, CDR1 SGHRS and CDR2 YFSETQ. CDR3 length: 13 amino acids. Trimming removed 1 base at V and 1 base at J, with 5 bases between. The CDR3 protein is CASSLTRNTEAFF. For the CDR3, the DNA is TGCGCCAGCAGCTTGACGAGGAACACTGAAGCTTTCTTT.

The J gene is TRBJ2-5, the V gene TRBV6-5; maybe TRBD1 (5 bases). CDR1 is MNHEY and CDR2 is SVGAGI in the germline V gene. There are 15 residues in the CDR3. The V gene lost 6 bases and the J gene lost 2 bases, with 16 bases spanning the gap. CDR3 nucleotide sequence: TGTGCCAGCAGGGTAGGGGATCAGCGACAAGAGACCCAGTACTTC. Translating it yields CASRVGDQRQETQYF.

The chain combines TRBV7-2 with TRBJ1-3, with D unclear. This CDR3 contains 15 residues. CDR1 and CDR2 (germline): SGHTA, FQGNSA. V shed 3 bases and J shed 0 bases, with 9 bases lying between them. The CDR3 bases are TGTGCCAGCAGCTTGGACGGGAGCTCTGGAAACACCATATATTTT. Translation gives CASSLDGSSGNTIYF.

The table lists this clone with a count of one. The V and J genes are TRBV6-1 and TRBJ1-6, with 7 bases matching TRBD1. Germline V gene lookup returns CDR1 MNHNS and CDR2 SASEGT. The CDR3 sequence is 17 residues long. With V trimmed by 2 bases and J by 7 bases, 11 bases remained unmatched. In DNA form, the CDR3 reads TGTGCCAGCAGTGAAAAGGAGCAGGGGGTAAGGAATTCACCCCTCCACTTT. It codes for CASSEKEQGVRNSPLHF.

The chain is built from TRBV19 and TRBJ1-2; 10 bases map to TRBD1. The CDR3 extends over 16 amino acids. V lost 6 bases, J lost 4 bases, and 11 bases stayed unmatched. The germline V gene encodes CDR1 LNHDA and CDR2 SQIVND (reference sequence). The CDR3 DNA follows: TGTGCCAGTAGGGGACGGGACAGGGGAGATGTCTATGGCTACACCTTC. Its translation: CASRGRDRGDVYGYTF.

The V gene is TRBV6-5, the J gene TRBJ2-2; D might be TRBD1 (5 bases). CDR1 and CDR2 from the germline V gene are MNHEY and SVGAGI. V was shortened by 2 bases and J by 0 bases, with 10 bases between the two germline ends. This CDR3 region has 16 residues. CDR3 sequence: CASSYRTPTNTGELFF. The CDR3 DNA is TGTGCCAGCAGTTACAGGACACCTACGAACACCGGGGAGCTGTTTTTT.

The chain joins TRBV5-1 to TRBJ1-1; perhaps TRBD1 as D (5 bases). This CDR3 region has 14 residues. The ends were cut back, 3 bases at V and 4 bases at J, with 13 bases in the middle. Germline V gives CDR1 SGHRS, CDR2 YFSETQ. The CDR3 reads CASSSSKGATEAFF. The CDR3 nucleotides are TGCGCCAGCAGCTCGTCCAAAGGGGCCACTGAAGCTTTCTTT.

The genes are TRBV9 and TRBJ1-3; 9 nucleotides agree with TRBD1. V gave up 4 bases and J gave up 3 bases; unmatched junction bases: 2. The CDR3 covers 14 residues. In germline, CDR1 is SGDLS, CDR2 YYNGEE. CDR3 sequence: CASSTGGLGNTIYF. The CDR3 DNA follows: TGTGCCAGCAGCACAGGGGGCCTTGGAAACACCATATATTTT.

This clone occurred once. J is TRBJ2-1 and V is TRBV30, with D possibly being TRBD1 (6 bases). The V and J ends lost 7 bases and 6 bases respectively, with 28 bases between them. The germline V gene has CDR1 GTSNPN and CDR2 SVGIG (reference sequence). This CDR3 contains 17 residues. CDR3 loop: CALEQGRTRYPGNEQFF. The CDR3 DNA is TGTGCCTTGGAGCAGGGGAGAACCCGCTATCCTGGCAATGAGCAGTTCTTC.

V gene TRBV5-1 combines with J gene TRBJ1-2; D call uncertain. This CDR3 contains 14 residues. V lost 0 bases, J lost 0 bases, and 6 bases lay in between. Per the germline V gene, CDR1 is SGHRS and CDR2 is YFSETQ. CDR3: CASSLGQSNYGYTF. CDR3 DNA: TGCGCCAGCAGCTTGGGGCAGTCTAACTATGGCTACACCTTC.

Only a few counts were recorded for this clone. The chain couples TRBV6-5 to TRBJ1-1; weak D call: TRBD1 (6 bases). CDR3 length equals 14 residues. V lost 9 bases to trimming and J lost 7 bases, with 21 bases between them. Germline V lookup: CDR1 MNHEY, CDR2 SVGAGI. The chain's CDR3 is CARYVWTETVEAFF. The CDR3 coding sequence is TGTGCCAGATACGTATGGACAGAGACTGTTGAAGCTTTCTTT.

In this sample, this clone turned up once. The V and J genes are TRBV24-1 and TRBJ2-5; perhaps TRBD1 as D (6 bases). Germline V CDR1 and CDR2: KGHDR, SFDVKD. The CDR3 runs 14 residues. The V end was cut by 3 bases, the J end by 4 bases, with 11 bases between. CDR3 loop: CATSDGTPRETQYF. Here the CDR3 DNA reads TGTGCCACCAGTGATGGGACACCGCGAGAGACCCAGTACTTC.

This sequence joins TRBV4-2 and TRBJ1-1; TRBD1 agrees at 7 bases. This CDR3 is built from 14 residues. V gave up 0 bases and J gave up 6 bases; unmatched junction bases: 4. The germline V gene has CDR1 LGHNA and CDR2 YNFKEQ. In DNA form, the CDR3 reads TGTGCCAGCAGCCAAGATGTAGGGGGCTCTGAAGCTTTCTTT. This translates into CASSQDVGGSEAFF.

The J gene is TRBJ1-3, the V gene TRBV5-8, with D hard to call. This CDR3 comprises 15 residues. The germline V gene has CDR1 SGHTS and CDR2 YDEGEE. V lost 0 bases and J lost 0, with 7 bases in between. CDR3 nucleotide sequence: TGTGCCAGCAGCTTGGCCGGGAACTCTGGAAACACCATATATTTT. Translating it yields CASSLAGNSGNTIYF. The full variable domain, in which reference TRBV5-8 and TRBJ1-3 provide the parts outside the CDR3, is EAGVTQSPTHLIKTRGQQATLRCSPISGHTSVYWYQQALGLGLQFLLWYDEGEERNRGNFPPRFSGRQFPNYSSELNVNALELEDSALYLCASSLAGNSGNTIYFGEGSWLTVV.

This clone was picked up a small number of times. This rearrangement joins TRBV27 to TRBJ1-5, with 10 bases lining up with TRBD1. With V trimmed by 6 bases and J by 2 bases, 10 bases remained unmatched. Germline assignment: CDR1 MNHEY and CDR2 SMNVEV (reference sequence). This CDR3 has 17 amino acids. DNA of the CDR3: TGTGCCAGCAGAGCGGGACAGGGGACCCAGGGCAATCAGCCCCAGCATTTT. It yields the protein CASRAGQGTQGNQPQHF.

This chain links TRBV4-1 with TRBJ2-6, with D perhaps TRBD2 (5 bases). Trimming left V 0 bases short and J 4 bases short, with 13 bases between. The CDR3 runs 17 residues. The V gene's germline CDR1 is MGHRA and CDR2 YSYEKL. The CDR3 DNA reads TGCGCCAGCAGCCAAGACGAGGGAACGCAAGGGGCCAACGTCCTGACTTTC. This encodes CASSQDEGTQGANVLTF.

The chain carries TRBV3-1 (or the pseudogene TRBV3-2) and TRBJ1-6, with D unclear. The CDR3 has 15 residues. The germline V and J ends were trimmed by 2 bases and 6 bases, with 11 bases remaining between them. In germline, CDR1 is LGHDT, CDR2 YNNKEL (reference sequence). The CDR3 loop reads CASSQTGNLNSPLHF. CDR3 bases: TGTGCCAGCAGCCAAACGGGTAACCTTAATTCACCCCTCCACTTT.

The chain uses TRBV4-1 and TRBJ2-1, with 7 bases aligning to TRBD2. Trimming took 1 base from V and 2 from J; bases not matched to a gene: 5. The CDR3 totals 16 residues. Germline values: CDR1 MGHRA, CDR2 YSYEKL. The CDR3 sequence is CASSQVPSGPYNEQFF. CDR3 DNA: TGCGCCAGCAGCCAAGTTCCTAGCGGCCCCTACAATGAGCAGTTCTTC.

This clone was seen a single time. The chain recombines TRBV19 with TRBJ2-2; D possibly corresponds to TRBD1 (5 bases). The V end lost 6 bases, the J end lost 2 bases, and 10 bases lay between the germline ends. Germline assignment: CDR1 LNHDA and CDR2 SQIVND (reference sequence). CDR3 size: 14 residues. The CDR3 here is CASSQGRNTGELFF. The CDR3 DNA reads TGTGCCAGTAGCCAGGGCAGAAACACCGGGGAGCTGTTTTTT.

The chain has TRBV2 and TRBJ2-2; TRBD2 matches at 9 bases. This CDR3 contains 17 residues. Losses at the gene ends were 1 base for V and 5 bases for J; bases not matched to a gene: 8. Germline V gives CDR1 SNHLY, CDR2 FYNNEI. CDR3 DNA: TGTGCCAGCAGTGAAGTTGGTCTAGCGGGGACTACCGGGGAGCTGTTTTTT. This gives the protein CASSEVGLAGTTGELFF.